The 32 T cell receptor beta chains given below trace back to one sample, sequenced in a study of early T cells in non-severe SARS-CoV-2 infection. MiXCR, run by TCRdb on the 5' RACE reads, gives a single entry per CDR3 protein. The sample yields roughly 80,000 distinct CDR3 sequences, more than 13% seen once. Sequencing used whole blood. These receptors all come from an adult who was a healthcare worker with PCR-confirmed SARS-CoV-2 infection or an uninfected control (not recorded which).

There are a few counts of this clonotype. V and J are TRBV12-3 or TRBV12-4 and TRBJ2-1; D perhaps matches TRBD2 (6 bases). Trimming left V 1 base short and J 3 bases short, with 7 bases between. This CDR3 contains 14 residues. CDR3 amino acids: CASSLGRGYNEQFF. CDR3 DNA sequence: TGTGCCAGCAGTTTAGGGCGGGGCTACAATGAGCAGTTCTTC.

The chain links TRBV28 to TRBJ1-1; D possibly corresponds to TRBD1 (6 bases). The V end was cut by 6 bases, the J end by 4 bases, with 9 bases between. This CDR3 is 12 amino acids long. The germline V gene has CDR1 MDHEN and CDR2 SYDVKM. The CDR3 nucleotides read TGTGCCAGCAGAGGACAGAGCACTGAAGCTTTCTTT. Protein sequence: CASRGQSTEAFF.

The rearrangement joins TRBV20-1 to TRBJ1-1; D is possibly TRBD1 (6 bases). CDR3 length equals 14 residues. Germline values: CDR1 DFQATT, CDR2 SNEGSKA (reference sequence). V lost 0 bases to trimming and J lost 11 bases, with 19 bases between them. CDR3 sequence: CSARDTLGAREAFF. CDR3 DNA: TGCAGTGCTAGAGATACTTTGGGGGCTAGGGAGGCTTTCTTT.

This clonotype was counted many times. This rearrangement joins TRBV20-1 to TRBJ2-7, with D possibly being TRBD2 (6 bases). CDR1 DFQATT and CDR2 SNEGSKA come from the germline V gene (reference sequence). This CDR3 is 14 amino acids long. Trimming shortened V by 3 bases and J by 2 bases, and 14 bases separated the two germline ends. The CDR3 loop is CSARKVEGTYEQYF. In nucleotides, the CDR3 is TGCAGTGCTAGGAAAGTGGAGGGAACCTACGAGCAGTACTTC.

This clonotype occurred a few times. The chain employs TRBV5-1 and TRBJ2-7; 10 positions match TRBD1. CDR1 is SGHRS, CDR2 YFSETQ, per germline. The CDR3 is 13 residues long. With V trimmed by 3 bases and J by 4 bases, 1 base remained unmatched. CDR3 coding DNA: TGCGCCAGCAGCTGGGACAGGGGTTACGAGCAGTACTTC. It translates to CASSWDRGYEQYF.

V gene TRBV6-6 combines with J gene TRBJ2-1; 8 nucleotides line up with TRBD1. The germline gives CDR1 MNHNY, CDR2 SVGAGI (reference sequence). V lost 0 bases and J lost 7; bases outside the gene matches: 5. This CDR3 is 15 amino acids long. The CDR3 loop reads CASSYSGQGRNEQFF. DNA of the CDR3: TGTGCCAGCAGTTACTCCGGACAGGGACGGAATGAGCAGTTCTTC.

This clonotype was recorded many times. The chain uses TRBV19 and TRBJ1-5; D unclear. The CDR3 spans 17 residues. V gave up 3 bases and J gave up 1 base, with 16 bases separating them. Germline-derived CDR1 and CDR2 are LNHDA and SQIVND (reference sequence). CDR3 DNA sequence: TGTGCCAGTAGTATGGGTTGGCCCCGGAGGAGCAATCAGCCCCAGCATTTT. Residues: CASSMGWPRRSNQPQHF.

The J gene is TRBJ2-2, the V gene TRBV4-1; no firm D call. There are 14 residues in the CDR3. The germline gives CDR1 MGHRA, CDR2 YSYEKL. Between the trimmed V and J ends, which lost 1 base and 6 bases, there was a span of 9 bases. The CDR3 sequence is CASSQGFVPGELFF. In DNA form, the CDR3 reads TGCGCCAGCAGCCAAGGGTTTGTTCCCGGGGAGCTGTTTTTT.

This clonotype was picked up many times. The chain links TRBV30 to TRBJ2-7, with 7 bases identical to TRBD2. V shed 2 bases, J shed 3 bases, and the junction held 4 bases outside the gene matches. CDR3 length equals 13 residues. Per the germline V gene, CDR1 is GTSNPN and CDR2 is SVGIG (reference sequence). The CDR3 here is CAWSRSGVYEQYF. CDR3 coding DNA: TGTGCCTGGAGTAGGAGCGGGGTCTACGAGCAGTACTTC.

This clonotype was detected ten times or more. The chain recombines TRBV5-1 with TRBJ2-5; 9 bases are a match to TRBD1. Losses at the gene ends were 4 bases for V and 5 bases for J; bases not matched to a gene: 6. The CDR3 runs 14 residues. Germline CDR1 and CDR2: SGHRS and YFSETQ. The CDR3 DNA sequence: TGCGCCAGCAGCCAACAGGGGGCAACGGAGACCCAGTACTTC. Translated, it gives CASSQQGATETQYF. Using reference TRBV5-1 and TRBJ2-5 for the parts outside the CDR3, the full variable domain is KAGVTQTPRYLIKTRGQQVTLSCSPISGHRSVSWYQQTPGQGLQFLFEYFSETQRNKGNFPGRFSGRQFSNSRSEMNVSTLELGDSALYLCASSQQGATETQYFGPGTRLLVL.

In this sample, this clonotype turned up a few times. The J gene is TRBJ2-7, the V gene TRBV5-5; 7 nucleotides line up with TRBD2. CDR1 and CDR2 from the germline V gene are SGHKS and YYEKEE (reference sequence). This CDR3 has 14 residues. V trimming: 4 bases; J trimming: 1 base; junction bases outside the gene matches: 5. The CDR3 is CASSDRTSSYEQYF. The CDR3 DNA follows: TGTGCCAGCAGCGATCGGACTAGTTCCTACGAGCAGTACTTC.

This clonotype has only a few counts. This sequence joins TRBV12-5 and TRBJ2-3; 8 bases map to TRBD2. The CDR3 runs 15 residues. Germline values: CDR1 LGHNT, CDR2 FRNRAP. V was clipped by 2 bases and J by 0 bases; unmatched bases: 1. The CDR3 nucleotides are TGTGCTAGTGGTTTGCGACTAGCGAGCACAGATACGCAGTATTTT. Its translation: CASGLRLASTDTQYF.

The V and J genes are TRBV3-1 and TRBJ2-7, with no clear D. V was cut by 4 bases and J by 1 base, with 8 bases left in between. CDR1 is LGHDT, CDR2 YNNKEL, per germline (reference sequence). The CDR3 has 13 residues. For the CDR3, the DNA is TGTGCCAGCAGCCCCCAGGCTTCCTACGAGCAGTACTTC. It specifies CASSPQASYEQYF.

This clonotype was recorded many times. V gene TRBV11-2 combines with J gene TRBJ2-1; D ambiguous. The CDR3 length is 12 residues. Germline V gives CDR1 SGHAT, CDR2 FQNNGV. Trimming removed 6 bases from V and 7 bases from J, with 10 bases in between. This CDR3 reads CASSQQRNEQFF. CDR3 sequence (DNA): TGTGCCAGCAGTCAGCAGAGAAATGAGCAGTTCTTC.

V and J are TRBV29-1 and TRBJ1-4; D not certain. V was trimmed by 3 bases and J by 8 bases, leaving 16 bases between them. The CDR3 sequence is 14 residues long. The germline V gene has CDR1 SQVTM and CDR2 ANQGSEA. In nucleotides, the CDR3 is TGCAGCGTTGAGCTGGCGCTTGGAGGAGAAAAACTGTTTTTT. Translated, it gives CSVELALGGEKLFF. Full variable domain (missing parts from reference TRBV29-1 and TRBJ1-4): SAVISQKPSRDICQRGTSLTIQCQVDSQVTMMFWYRQQPGQSLTLIATANQGSEATYESGFVIDKFPISRPNLTFSTLTVSNMSPEDSSIYLCSVELALGGEKLFFGSGTQLSVL.

This clonotype was detected only a few times. The CDR3 nucleotides are TGCGCCAGCAGCCACGCGGGACAGGGATTGTTCTTGCAGTACTTC. This sequence encodes CASSHAGQGLFLQYF. The chain combines TRBV4-1 with TRBJ2-7, with 9 bases matching TRBD1. Looked up from germline, CDR1 is MGHRA and CDR2 is YSYEKL. The CDR3 is 15 residues long. The V and J ends lost 3 bases and 9 bases, in that order; junction bases with no gene match: 12.

The V call is TRBV2, the J call TRBJ1-4; D is possibly TRBD1 (5 bases). This CDR3 spans 15 amino acids. The V end was cut by 0 bases, the J end by 7 bases, with 12 bases between. CDR1 is SNHLY, CDR2 FYNNEI, per germline. The chain's CDR3 is CASSEARGTSEKLFF. As DNA, the CDR3 is TGTGCCAGCAGTGAAGCGAGGGGTACCAGTGAAAAACTGTTTTTT.

This clonotype was counted a few times. CDR3 sequence (DNA): TGTGCCAGCACTGCTTGGACAGGGGATCGCCAAGCTTTCTTT. It codes for CASTAWTGDRQAFF. V is TRBV12-3 or TRBV12-4 and J is TRBJ1-1; 9 nucleotides agree with TRBD1. J was trimmed by 9 bases and V by 7 bases; bases with no gene match: 12. The CDR3 sequence is 14 residues long.

The V and J genes are TRBV7-8 and TRBJ2-2, with 7 nucleotides matching TRBD1. The CDR3 runs to 17 residues. Germline-derived CDR1 and CDR2 are SGHVS and FQNEAQ. The trim removed 5 bases at V and 1 base at J, leaving 10 bases unmatched. The CDR3 DNA reads as TGTGCCAGCAGCCGGTTCGGGACAGCAGTGAACACCGGGGAGCTGTTTTTT. Translation: CASSRFGTAVNTGELFF.

This clonotype was counted many times. The chain employs TRBV9 and TRBJ2-2; D unresolved. Trimming took 0 bases from V and 6 from J, leaving 6 bases between them. Germline V gives CDR1 SGDLS, CDR2 YYNGEE. The CDR3 is 13 amino acids. The CDR3 DNA is TGTGCCAGCAGCGTAGGATCGGCCGGGGAGCTGTTTTTT. It encodes CASSVGSAGELFF.

In its sample, this clonotype was seen many times. This chain links TRBV7-9 with TRBJ2-1; D possibly matches TRBD1 or TRBD2 (7 bases each). There are 16 residues in the CDR3. V lost 5 bases and J lost 6, with 20 bases in between. Germline loops: CDR1 SEHNR, CDR2 FQNEAQ (reference sequence). The CDR3: CASSPPGRGGGNEQFF. The CDR3 DNA reads as TGTGCCAGCAGCCCCCCCGGCAGGGGGGGTGGCAATGAGCAGTTCTTC.

This clonotype was seen more than once but under ten times. V and J are TRBV5-4 and TRBJ2-7; D is undetermined. Germline CDR1 and CDR2: SGHNT and YYREEE (reference sequence). The CDR3 sequence is 14 residues long. With 2 bases removed from V and 0 bases from J, the gap between germline ends came to 9 bases. CDR3 nucleotides: TGTGCCAGCAGCTTTCGGGCTACCTCCTACGAGCAGTACTTC. Translated: CASSFRATSYEQYF.

The rearrangement uses TRBV12-2 and TRBJ2-1; the table calls TRBD2, which could not be checked here. TRBV12-2 is annotated as a pseudogene. The CDR3 spans 16 residues. CDR3 sequence: CASRLISCGSINEQFF. The CDR3 nucleotides read TGTGCAAGTCGCTTAATTAGTTGCGGGAGTATCAATGAGCAGTTCTTC.

About this clonotype: This may stem from a read error, because a much larger clone lies one nucleotide away. The chain employs TRBV2 and TRBJ2-1; D is uncertain. The V gene lost 9 bases and the J gene lost 0 bases, with 3 bases spanning the gap. The CDR3 has 11 amino acids. The germline V gene has CDR1 SNHLY and CDR2 FYNNEI. The CDR3 loop is CARSSYNEQFF. CDR3 sequence (DNA): TGTGCCAGGAGCTCCTACAATGAGCAGTTCTTC.

The CDR3 loop is CASRVTGELFF. In DNA, the CDR3 is TGTGCCAGCAGGGTAACCGGGGAGCTGTTTTTT. This chain joins TRBV6-1 and TRBJ2-2; D uncertain. The CDR3 spans 11 residues. V dropped 6 bases and J dropped 5 bases, with 4 bases sitting between them. From germline, CDR1 is MNHNS and CDR2 SASEGT.

There are many counts of this clonotype. V is TRBV3-1 and J is TRBJ1-1; TRBD1 is a possible D gene (5 bases). Germline lookup yields CDR1 LGHDT and CDR2 YNNKEL (reference sequence). CDR3 length: 17 residues. V was pared by 0 bases and J by 3 bases, with 17 bases between. The CDR3 reads CASSQDLFQGKDTEAFF. CDR3 in DNA: TGTGCCAGCAGCCAAGATCTCTTCCAGGGAAAGGACACTGAAGCTTTCTTT.

The table lists this clonotype with many counts. The gene calls are TRBV2 and TRBJ2-2; D might be TRBD1 (6 bases). Germline CDR1 reads SNHLY; CDR2 reads FYNNEI. Trimming shortened V by 10 bases and J by 1 base, and 13 bases separated the two germline ends. The CDR3 totals 14 residues. The CDR3: CATSRTENTGELFF. As DNA, the CDR3 is TGTGCCACTTCCAGGACAGAGAACACCGGGGAGCTGTTTTTT.

This clonotype was observed many times. The CDR3 here is CASSLGLENTGELFF. In DNA form, the CDR3 reads TGTGCCAGCAGCTTGGGGCTGGAGAACACCGGGGAGCTGTTTTTT. The V gene is TRBV7-6, the J gene TRBJ2-2, with a tentative D call TRBD1 (5 bases). The germline gives CDR1 SGHVS, CDR2 FNYEAQ. The CDR3 runs to 15 residues. V lost 3 bases, J lost 1 base, and 9 bases lay in between.

At least ten counts were recorded for this clonotype. The chain recombines TRBV9 with TRBJ2-1; D is perhaps TRBD2 (6 bases). Germline assignment: CDR1 SGDLS and CDR2 YYNGEE. V was pared by 3 bases and J by 4 bases, with 17 bases between. This CDR3 region has 16 residues. CDR3 nucleotide sequence: TGTGCCAGCAGCGCCACGGAGGGAAGCTATTACAATGAGCAGTTCTTC. Translating gives CASSATEGSYYNEQFF. Supplemented by reference TRBV9 and TRBJ2-1, the full variable domain reads DSGVTQTPKHLITATGQRVTLRCSPRSGDLSVYWYQQSLDQGLQFLIQYYNGEERAKGNILERFSAQQFPDLHSELNLSSLELGDSALYFCASSATEGSYYNEQFFGPGTRLTVL.

This clonotype was picked up a small number of times. The chain recombines TRBV12-3 or TRBV12-4 with TRBJ2-2; the match to TRBD1 covers 11 bases. V shed 4 bases, J shed 5 bases, and the junction held 12 bases outside the gene matches. This CDR3 contains 18 residues. In nucleotides, the CDR3 is TGTGCCAGCAGTTACCGTATCCGGGACAGGGGGTCTACCGGGGAGCTGTTTTTT. Its translation: CASSYRIRDRGSTGELFF.

This chain connects TRBV11-2 to TRBJ2-1; TRBD2 agrees at 9 bases. Germline loops: CDR1 SGHAT, CDR2 FQNNGV. The CDR3 sequence is 17 residues long. Trimming removed 5 bases from V and 4 bases from J; junction bases left unmatched: 12. CDR3 nucleotides: TGTGCCAGCAGCGCTCGGGGACTAGCACGCCTGTACAATGAGCAGTTCTTC. It is translated as CASSARGLARLYNEQFF.

This clonotype has only one observation. The J gene is TRBJ2-7, the V gene TRBV11-2; the D gene is possibly TRBD2 (6 bases). Gene TRBJ2-1 matches the end of the DNA better, so the J call may be wrong. The CDR3 is 13 amino acids. Looked up from germline, CDR1 is SGHAT and CDR2 is FQNNGV. This CDR3 reads CASSQGLSYEQFF. CDR3 in DNA: TGTGCCAGCAGCCAGGGACTCTCCTACGAGCAGTTCTTC.